These T cell receptor beta chains were read from a single sample in a study of T cell repertoires in cytomegalovirus infection. MiXCR, applied by TCRdb to the reads, yields one record per CDR3 protein. This sample carries roughly 280,000 distinct CDR3 sequences, roughly 13% of them seen once, and the ten largest clones take around 8.1%. Specimen: PBMCs. The receptors were sampled from a human donor in good health (CMV status not recorded). Some clones in this sample may be carry-over from other donors' samples. Both conserved end residues are part of each CDR3. D genes are given only for firm matches. Some rows mark clone size as missing; the rest say once, few, many or name a class of expanded clone.

many TRBJ1-1 TRBV7-2 NA CASSLVGRTNTEAFF TGTGCCAGCAGCTTAGTGGGGCGGACGAACACTGAAGCTTTCTTT
few TRBJ2-7 TRBV28 TRBD1 CASSLQGALTYEQYF TGTGCCAGCAGCCTCCAGGGGGCCCTAACCTACGAGCAGTACTTC
many TRBJ2-2 TRBV5-1 TRBD2 CASSLAGPTGELFF TGTGCCAGCAGTTTAGCGGGACCAACCGGGGAGCTGTTTTTT
NA TRBJ2-7 TRBV13 NA CASSSLEQGLSEQYF TGTGCCAGCAGCTCCCTTGAACAGGGTCTCAGCGAGCAGTACTTC
NA TRBJ1-6 TRBV20-1 NA CSASSSRGRVSPLHF TGCAGTGCTAGTTCATCCAGGGGTCGAGTTTCACCCCTCCACTTT
many TRBJ2-7 TRBV7-8 TRBD2 CASSGGVEYEQYF TGTGCCAGCAGCGGGGGGGTGGAGTACGAGCAGTACTTC
NA TRBJ2-7 TRBV27 TRBD1 CASSLRTGPPYEQYF TGTGCCAGCAGTTTGCGGACAGGGCCACCCTACGAGCAGTACTTC
many TRBJ1-5 TRBV7-2 NA CASSASGGSNQPQHF TGTGCCAGCAGCGCTAGTGGGGGGAGCAATCAGCCCCAGCATTTT
few TRBJ1-3 TRBV15 NA CATSFDRDSGNTIYF TGTGCCACCAGCTTCGACAGAGACTCTGGAAACACCATATATTTT
many TRBJ2-3 TRBV7-2 NA CASSIGPGTDTQYF TGTGCCAGCAGCATCGGGCCGGGAACGGATACGCAGTATTTT